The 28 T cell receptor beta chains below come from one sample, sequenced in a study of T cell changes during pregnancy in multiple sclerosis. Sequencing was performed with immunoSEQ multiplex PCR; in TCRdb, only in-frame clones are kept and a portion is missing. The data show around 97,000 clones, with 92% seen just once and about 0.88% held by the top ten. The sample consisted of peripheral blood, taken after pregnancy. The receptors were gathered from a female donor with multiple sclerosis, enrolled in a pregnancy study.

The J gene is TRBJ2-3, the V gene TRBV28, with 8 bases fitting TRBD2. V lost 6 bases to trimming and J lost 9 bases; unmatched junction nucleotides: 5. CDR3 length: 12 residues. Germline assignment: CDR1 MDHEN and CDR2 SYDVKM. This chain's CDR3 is CASSSGLETQYF. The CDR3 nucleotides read TGTGCCAGCAGCTCGGGACTAGAGACGCAGTATTTT.

The CDR3: CASSLDSGRAYEQYF. CDR3 sequence (DNA): TGCGCCAGCAGCTTGGATAGCGGGAGGGCGTATGAGCAGTACTTC. The rearrangement uses TRBV5-1 and TRBJ2-7; 11 nucleotides align to TRBD2. With V trimmed by 0 bases and J by 7 bases, 6 bases remained unmatched. Germline values: CDR1 SGHRS, CDR2 YFSETQ. The length of the CDR3 is 15 residues.

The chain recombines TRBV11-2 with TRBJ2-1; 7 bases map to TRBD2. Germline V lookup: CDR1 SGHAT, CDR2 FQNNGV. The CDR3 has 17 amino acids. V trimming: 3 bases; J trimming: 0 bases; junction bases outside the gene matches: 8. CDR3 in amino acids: CASSFFGRLSSYNEQFF. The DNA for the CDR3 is TGTGCCAGCAGCTTTTTCGGGAGGCTTAGCTCCTACAATGAGCAGTTCTTC.

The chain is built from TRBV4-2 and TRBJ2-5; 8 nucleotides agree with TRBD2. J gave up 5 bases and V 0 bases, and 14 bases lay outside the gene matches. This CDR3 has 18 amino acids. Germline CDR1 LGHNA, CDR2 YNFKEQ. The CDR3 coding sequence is TGTGCCAGCAGCCAAGATACTTCGACCGGGGGGGCTCAGGAGACCCAGTACTTC. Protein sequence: CASSQDTSTGGAQETQYF.

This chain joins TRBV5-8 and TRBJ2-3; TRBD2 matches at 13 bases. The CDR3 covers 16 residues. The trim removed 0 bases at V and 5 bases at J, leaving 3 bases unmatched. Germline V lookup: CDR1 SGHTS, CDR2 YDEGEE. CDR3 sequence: CASSLGTSGRGDTQYF. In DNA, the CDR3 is TGTGCCAGCAGCTTGGGGACTAGCGGGAGAGGAGATACGCAGTATTTT.

The CDR3 region is CASSLGGGTYNEQFF. In DNA, the CDR3 is TGTGCCAGCAGCTTAGGGGGGGGCACCTACAATGAGCAGTTCTTC. The chain combines TRBV11-3 with TRBJ2-1; TRBD2 might be the D (7 bases). Germline CDR1 reads SGHNT; CDR2 reads YENEEA. The CDR3 spans 15 residues. Between the trimmed V and J ends, which lost 1 base and 2 bases, there was a span of 9 bases.

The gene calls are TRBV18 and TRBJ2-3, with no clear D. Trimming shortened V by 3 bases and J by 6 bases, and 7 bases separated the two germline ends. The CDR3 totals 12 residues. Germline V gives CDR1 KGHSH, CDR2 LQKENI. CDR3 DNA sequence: TGTGCCAGCTCACCGGGCCGGGATACGCAGTATTTT. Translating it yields CASSPGRDTQYF.

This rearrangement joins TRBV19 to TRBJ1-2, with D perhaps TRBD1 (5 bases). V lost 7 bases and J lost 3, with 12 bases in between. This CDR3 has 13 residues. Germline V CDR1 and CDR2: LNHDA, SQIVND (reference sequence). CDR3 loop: CASKARQYYGYTF. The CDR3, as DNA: TGTGCCAGTAAGGCTCGACAGTACTATGGCTACACCTTC. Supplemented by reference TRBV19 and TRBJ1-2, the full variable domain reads DGGITQSPKYLFRKEGQNVTLSCEQNLNHDAMYWYRQDPGQGLRLIYYSQIVNDFQKGDIAEGYSVSREKKESFPLTVTSAQKNPTAFYLCASKARQYYGYTFGSGTRLTVV.

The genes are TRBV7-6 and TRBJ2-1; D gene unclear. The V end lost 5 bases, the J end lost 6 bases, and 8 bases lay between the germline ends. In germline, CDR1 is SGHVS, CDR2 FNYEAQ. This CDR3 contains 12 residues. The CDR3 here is CASSPSANEQFF. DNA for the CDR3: TGTGCCAGCAGCCCCAGTGCCAATGAGCAGTTCTTC.

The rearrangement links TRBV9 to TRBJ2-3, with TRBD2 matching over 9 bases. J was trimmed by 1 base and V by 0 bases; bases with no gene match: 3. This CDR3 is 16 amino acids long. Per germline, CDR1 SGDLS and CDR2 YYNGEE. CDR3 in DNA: TGTGCCAGCAGCGTAGTCTCTAGCGGGGGCACAGATACGCAGTATTTT. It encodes CASSVVSSGGTDTQYF.

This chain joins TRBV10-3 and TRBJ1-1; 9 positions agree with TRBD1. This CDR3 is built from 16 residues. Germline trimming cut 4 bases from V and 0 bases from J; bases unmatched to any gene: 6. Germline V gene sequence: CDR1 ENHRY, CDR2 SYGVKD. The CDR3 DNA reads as TGTGCCATCAGTGGCAGTGGACAGGGGATGAACACTGAAGCTTTCTTT. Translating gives CAISGSGQGMNTEAFF.

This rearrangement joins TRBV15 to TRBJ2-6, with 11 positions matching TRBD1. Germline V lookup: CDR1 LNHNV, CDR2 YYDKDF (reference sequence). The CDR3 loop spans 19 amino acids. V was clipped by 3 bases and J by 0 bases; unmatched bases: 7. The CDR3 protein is CATSSPGTGGFSGANVLTF. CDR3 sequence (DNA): TGTGCCACCAGCAGCCCCGGGACAGGGGGGTTCTCTGGGGCCAACGTCCTGACTTTC.

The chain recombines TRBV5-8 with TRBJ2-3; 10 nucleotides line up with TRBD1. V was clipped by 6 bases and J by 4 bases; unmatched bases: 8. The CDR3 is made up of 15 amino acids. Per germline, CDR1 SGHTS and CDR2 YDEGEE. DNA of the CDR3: TGTGCCAGCACCCCCCGGGACAGGGGTCCAGATACGCAGTATTTT. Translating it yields CASTPRDRGPDTQYF.

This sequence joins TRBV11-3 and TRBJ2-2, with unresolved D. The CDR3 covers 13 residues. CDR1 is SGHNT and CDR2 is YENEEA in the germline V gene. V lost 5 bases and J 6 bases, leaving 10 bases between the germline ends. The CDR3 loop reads CASSPLAAGELFF. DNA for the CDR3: TGTGCCAGCAGCCCCCTCGCGGCCGGGGAGCTGTTTTTT.

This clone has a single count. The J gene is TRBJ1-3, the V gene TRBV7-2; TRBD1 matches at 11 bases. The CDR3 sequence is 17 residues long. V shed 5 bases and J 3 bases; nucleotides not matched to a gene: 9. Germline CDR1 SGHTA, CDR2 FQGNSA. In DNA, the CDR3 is TGTGCCAGCAGCATTACCGGGACAGGGGGAGGTGGAAACACCATATATTTT. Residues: CASSITGTGGGGNTIYF.

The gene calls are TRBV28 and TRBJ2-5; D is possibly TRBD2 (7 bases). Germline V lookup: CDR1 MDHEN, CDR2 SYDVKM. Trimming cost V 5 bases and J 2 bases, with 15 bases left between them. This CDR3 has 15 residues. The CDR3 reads CASSQRGGGQETQYF. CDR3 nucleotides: TGTGCCAGCAGTCAAAGGGGGGGAGGGCAAGAGACCCAGTACTTC.

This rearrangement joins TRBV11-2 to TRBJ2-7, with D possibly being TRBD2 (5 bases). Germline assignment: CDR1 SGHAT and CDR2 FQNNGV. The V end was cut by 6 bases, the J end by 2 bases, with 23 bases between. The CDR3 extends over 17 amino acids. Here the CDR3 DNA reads TGTGCCAGCAGACTCTCAGGCCGTTCGTGGGAGACCTACGAGCAGTACTTC. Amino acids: CASRLSGRSWETYEQYF.

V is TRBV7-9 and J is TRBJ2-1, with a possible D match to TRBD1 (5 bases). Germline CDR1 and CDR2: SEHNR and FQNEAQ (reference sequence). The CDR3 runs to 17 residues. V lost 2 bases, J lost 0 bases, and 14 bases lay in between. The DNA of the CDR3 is TGTGCCAGCAGCTTATGGGGCCCGGCGGACTCCTACAATGAGCAGTTCTTC. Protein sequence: CASSLWGPADSYNEQFF.

The CDR3 DNA follows: TGTGCCAGCAGTGAAAGGTCGTGGAGGAATGAAAAACTGTTTTTT. This codes for CASSERSWRNEKLFF. The chain carries TRBV2 and TRBJ1-4; D not resolved. V was trimmed by 2 bases and J by 5 bases, leaving 12 bases between them. CDR3 length: 15 residues. Germline assignment: CDR1 SNHLY and CDR2 FYNNEI.

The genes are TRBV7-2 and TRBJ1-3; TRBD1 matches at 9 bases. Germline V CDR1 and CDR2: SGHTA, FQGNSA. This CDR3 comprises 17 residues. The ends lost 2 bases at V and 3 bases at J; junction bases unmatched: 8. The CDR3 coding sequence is TGTGCCAGCAGCTTAAGATTGGGGACAGGGATTGGAAACACCATATATTTT. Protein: CASSLRLGTGIGNTIYF.

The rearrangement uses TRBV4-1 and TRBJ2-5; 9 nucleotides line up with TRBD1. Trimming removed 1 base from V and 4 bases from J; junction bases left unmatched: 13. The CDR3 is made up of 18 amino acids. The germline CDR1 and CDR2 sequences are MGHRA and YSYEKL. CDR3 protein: CASSQGVLIDRGGETQYF. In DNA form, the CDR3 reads TGCGCCAGCAGCCAAGGCGTCCTTATAGACAGGGGGGGAGAGACCCAGTACTTC.

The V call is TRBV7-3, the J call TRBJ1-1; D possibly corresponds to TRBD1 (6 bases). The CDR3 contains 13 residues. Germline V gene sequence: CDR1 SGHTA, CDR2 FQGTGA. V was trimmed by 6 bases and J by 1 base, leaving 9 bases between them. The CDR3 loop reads CASSSRGNTEAFF. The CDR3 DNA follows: TGTGCCAGCAGTTCCAGGGGGAACACTGAAGCTTTCTTT.

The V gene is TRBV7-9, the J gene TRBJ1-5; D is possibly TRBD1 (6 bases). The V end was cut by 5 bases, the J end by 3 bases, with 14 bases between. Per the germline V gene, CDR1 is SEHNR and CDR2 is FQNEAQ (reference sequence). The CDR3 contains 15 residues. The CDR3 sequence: CASSPGDGDNQPQHF. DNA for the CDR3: TGTGCCAGCAGCCCAGGGGATGGGGACAATCAGCCCCAGCATTTT.

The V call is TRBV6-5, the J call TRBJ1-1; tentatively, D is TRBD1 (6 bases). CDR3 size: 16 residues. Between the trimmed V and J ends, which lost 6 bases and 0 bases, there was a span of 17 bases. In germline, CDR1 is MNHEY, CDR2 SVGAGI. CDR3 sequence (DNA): TGTGCCAGCAGCTACATACAGGGATCGATGAACACTGAAGCTTTCTTT. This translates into CASSYIQGSMNTEAFF.

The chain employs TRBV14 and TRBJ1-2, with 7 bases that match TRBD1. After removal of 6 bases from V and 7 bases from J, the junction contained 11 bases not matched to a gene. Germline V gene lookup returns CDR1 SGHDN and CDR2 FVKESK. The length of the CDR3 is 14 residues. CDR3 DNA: TGTGCCAGCAGGCCTTCGGGCAGGGGGTTTGGCTACACCTTC. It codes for CASRPSGRGFGYTF.

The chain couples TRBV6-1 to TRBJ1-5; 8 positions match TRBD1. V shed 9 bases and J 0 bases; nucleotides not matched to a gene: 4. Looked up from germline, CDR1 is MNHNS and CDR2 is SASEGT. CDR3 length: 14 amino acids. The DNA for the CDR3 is TGTGCCAGGGCCGACAGGGGTAGCAATCAGCCCCAGCATTTT. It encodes CARADRGSNQPQHF.

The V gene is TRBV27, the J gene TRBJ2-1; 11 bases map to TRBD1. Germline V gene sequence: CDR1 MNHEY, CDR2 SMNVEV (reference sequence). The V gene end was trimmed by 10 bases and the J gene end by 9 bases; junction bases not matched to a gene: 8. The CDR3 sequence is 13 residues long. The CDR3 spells CATSGTGGSEQFF. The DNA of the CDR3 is TGTGCCACCTCCGGGACAGGGGGTAGTGAGCAGTTCTTC.

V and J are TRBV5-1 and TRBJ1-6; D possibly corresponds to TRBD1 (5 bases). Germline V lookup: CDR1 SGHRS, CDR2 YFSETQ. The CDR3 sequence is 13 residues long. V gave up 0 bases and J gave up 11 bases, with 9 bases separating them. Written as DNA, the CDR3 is TGCGCCAGCAGCTTGGGGGCAGGGCCACCCCTCCACTTT. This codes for CASSLGAGPPLHF.